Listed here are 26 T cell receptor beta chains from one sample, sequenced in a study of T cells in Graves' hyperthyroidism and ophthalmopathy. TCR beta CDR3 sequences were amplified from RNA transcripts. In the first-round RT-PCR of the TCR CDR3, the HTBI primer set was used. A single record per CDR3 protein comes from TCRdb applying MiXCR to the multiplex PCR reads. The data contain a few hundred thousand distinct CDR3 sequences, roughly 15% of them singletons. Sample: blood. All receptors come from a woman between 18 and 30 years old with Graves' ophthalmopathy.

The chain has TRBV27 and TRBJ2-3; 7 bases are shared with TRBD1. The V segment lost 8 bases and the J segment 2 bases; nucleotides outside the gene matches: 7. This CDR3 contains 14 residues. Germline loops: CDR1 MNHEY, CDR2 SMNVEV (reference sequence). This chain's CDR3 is CASANRGITDTQYF. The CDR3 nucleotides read TGTGCCAGCGCCAACAGGGGAATCACAGATACGCAGTATTTT.

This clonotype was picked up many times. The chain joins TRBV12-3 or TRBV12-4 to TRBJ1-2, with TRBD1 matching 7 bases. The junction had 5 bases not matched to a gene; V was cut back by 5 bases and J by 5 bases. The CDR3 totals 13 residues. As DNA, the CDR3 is TGTGCCAGCAGTCGGGACAGACCATATGGCTACACCTTC. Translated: CASSRDRPYGYTF.

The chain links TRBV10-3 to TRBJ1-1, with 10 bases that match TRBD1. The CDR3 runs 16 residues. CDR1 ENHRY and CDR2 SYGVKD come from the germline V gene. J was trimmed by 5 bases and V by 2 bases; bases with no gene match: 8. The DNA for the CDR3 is TGTGCCATCAGTGAGATAGGACAGGGGGTGAGGACTGAAGCTTTCTTT. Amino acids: CAISEIGQGVRTEAFF.

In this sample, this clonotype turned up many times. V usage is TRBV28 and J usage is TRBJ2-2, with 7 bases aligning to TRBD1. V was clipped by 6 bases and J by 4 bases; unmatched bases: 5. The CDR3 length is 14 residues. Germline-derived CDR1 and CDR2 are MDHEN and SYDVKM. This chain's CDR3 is CASRGQPITGELFF. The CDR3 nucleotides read TGTGCCAGCAGGGGACAGCCGATCACCGGGGAGCTGTTTTTT.

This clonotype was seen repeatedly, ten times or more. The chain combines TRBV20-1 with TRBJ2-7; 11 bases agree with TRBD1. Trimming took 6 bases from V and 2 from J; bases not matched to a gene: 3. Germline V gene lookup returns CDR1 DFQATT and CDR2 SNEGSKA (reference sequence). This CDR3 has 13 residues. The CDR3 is CSAGQGAAYEQYF. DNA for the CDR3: TGCAGTGCCGGACAGGGGGCGGCCTACGAGCAGTACTTC.

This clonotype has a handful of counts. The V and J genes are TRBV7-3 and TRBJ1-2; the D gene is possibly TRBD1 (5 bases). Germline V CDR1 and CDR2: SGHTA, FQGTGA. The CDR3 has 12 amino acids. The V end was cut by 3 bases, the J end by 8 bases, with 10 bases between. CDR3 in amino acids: CASSLTGGGYTF. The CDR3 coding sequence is TGTGCCAGCAGCTTGACGGGGGGGGGCTACACCTTC.

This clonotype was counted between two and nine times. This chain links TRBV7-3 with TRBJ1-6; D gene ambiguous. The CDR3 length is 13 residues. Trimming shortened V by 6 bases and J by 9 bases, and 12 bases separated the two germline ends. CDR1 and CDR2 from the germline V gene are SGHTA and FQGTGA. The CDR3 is CASRALDVSPLHF. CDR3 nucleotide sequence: TGTGCCAGCAGGGCCCTCGATGTTTCACCCCTCCACTTT.

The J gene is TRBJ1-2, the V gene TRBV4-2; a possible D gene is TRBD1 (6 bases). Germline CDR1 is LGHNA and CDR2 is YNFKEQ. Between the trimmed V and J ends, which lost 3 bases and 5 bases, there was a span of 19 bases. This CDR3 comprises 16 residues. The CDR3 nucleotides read TGTGCCAGCAGCCAGAGGTGGGGGGCAGTTGTGTATGGCTACACCTTC. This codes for CASSQRWGAVVYGYTF.

The CDR3 sequence is CATSSDPGGGLLDTQYF. DNA for the CDR3: TGTGCCACCAGCTCAGACCCTGGTGGCGGGCTACTAGATACGCAGTATTTT. This rearrangement joins TRBV15 to TRBJ2-3; perhaps TRBD2 as D (5 bases). Trimming stripped 5 bases from V and 5 bases from J, with 23 bases between. This CDR3 has 17 amino acids. In germline, CDR1 is LNHNV, CDR2 YYDKDF (reference sequence).

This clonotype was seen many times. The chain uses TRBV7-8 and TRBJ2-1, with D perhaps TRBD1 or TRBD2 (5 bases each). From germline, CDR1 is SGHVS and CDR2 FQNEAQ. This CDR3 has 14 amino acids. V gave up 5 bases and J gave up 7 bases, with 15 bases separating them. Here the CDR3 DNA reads TGTGCCAGCAGCAGCCGGGACCGCAGGAATGAGCAGTTCTTC. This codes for CASSSRDRRNEQFF.

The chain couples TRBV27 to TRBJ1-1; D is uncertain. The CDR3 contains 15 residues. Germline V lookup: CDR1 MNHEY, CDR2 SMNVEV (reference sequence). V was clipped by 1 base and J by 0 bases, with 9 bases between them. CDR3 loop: CASSLLGPMNTEAFF. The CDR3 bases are TGTGCCAGCAGTTTATTGGGTCCCATGAACACTGAAGCTTTCTTT.

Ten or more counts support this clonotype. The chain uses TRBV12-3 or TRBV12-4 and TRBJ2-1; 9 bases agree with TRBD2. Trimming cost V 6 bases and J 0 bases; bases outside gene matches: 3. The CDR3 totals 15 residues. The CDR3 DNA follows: TGTGCCAGCAGGGCTAGCGGGACCTCCTACAATGAGCAGTTCTTC. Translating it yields CASRASGTSYNEQFF.

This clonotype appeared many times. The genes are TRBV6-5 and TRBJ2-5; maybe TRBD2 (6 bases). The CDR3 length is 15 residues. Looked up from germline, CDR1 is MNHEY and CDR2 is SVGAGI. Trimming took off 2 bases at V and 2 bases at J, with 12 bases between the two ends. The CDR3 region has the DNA TGTGCCAGCAGTTACGAGGCTAGCGTTCAAGAGACCCAGTACTTC. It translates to CASSYEASVQETQYF.

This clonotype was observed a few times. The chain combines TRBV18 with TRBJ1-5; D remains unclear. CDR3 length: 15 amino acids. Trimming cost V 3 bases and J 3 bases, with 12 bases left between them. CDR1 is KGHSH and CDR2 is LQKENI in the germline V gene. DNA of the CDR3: TGTGCCAGCTCACCGGCCAGTAGGCACAATCAGCCCCAGCATTTT. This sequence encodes CASSPASRHNQPQHF.

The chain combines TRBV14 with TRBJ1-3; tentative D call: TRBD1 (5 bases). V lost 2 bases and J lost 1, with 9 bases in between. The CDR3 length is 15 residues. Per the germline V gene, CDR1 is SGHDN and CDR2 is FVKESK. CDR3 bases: TGTGCCAGCAGCCAAAACAGGTTTTCTGGAAACACCATATATTTT. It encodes CASSQNRFSGNTIYF.

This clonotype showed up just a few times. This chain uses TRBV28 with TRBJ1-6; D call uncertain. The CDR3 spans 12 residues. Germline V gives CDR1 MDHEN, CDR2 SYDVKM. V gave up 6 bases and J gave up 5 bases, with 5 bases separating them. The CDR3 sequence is CASRVNNSPLHF. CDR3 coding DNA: TGTGCCAGCAGGGTGAATAATTCACCCCTCCACTTT.

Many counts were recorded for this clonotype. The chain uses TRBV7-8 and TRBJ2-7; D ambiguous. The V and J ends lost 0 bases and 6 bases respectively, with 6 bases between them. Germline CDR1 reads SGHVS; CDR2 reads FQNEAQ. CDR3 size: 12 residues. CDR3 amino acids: CASSLAHLEQYF. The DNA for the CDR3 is TGTGCCAGCAGCTTAGCTCATCTCGAGCAGTACTTC.

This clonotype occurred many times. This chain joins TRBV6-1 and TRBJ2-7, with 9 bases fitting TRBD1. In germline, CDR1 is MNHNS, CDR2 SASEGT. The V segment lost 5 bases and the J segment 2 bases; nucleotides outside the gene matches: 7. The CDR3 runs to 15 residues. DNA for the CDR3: TGTGCCAGCAGTACACCGGGACAGGGAACCTACGAGCAGTACTTC. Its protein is CASSTPGQGTYEQYF.

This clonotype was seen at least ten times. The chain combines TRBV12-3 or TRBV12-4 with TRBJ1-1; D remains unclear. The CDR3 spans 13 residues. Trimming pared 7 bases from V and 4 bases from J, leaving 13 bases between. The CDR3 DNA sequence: TGTGCCAGCACCCTGGATGTGGGCACTGAAGCTTTCTTT. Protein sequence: CASTLDVGTEAFF.

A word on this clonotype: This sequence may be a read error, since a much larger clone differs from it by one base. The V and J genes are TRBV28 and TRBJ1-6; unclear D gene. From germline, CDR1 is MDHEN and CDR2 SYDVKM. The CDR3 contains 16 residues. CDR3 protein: CASSLPESSYNSPLYF. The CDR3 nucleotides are TGTGCCAGCAGTTTACCGGAGAGCTCCTATAATTCACCCCTCTACTTT. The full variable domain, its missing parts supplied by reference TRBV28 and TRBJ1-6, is DVKVTQSSRYLVKRTGEKVFLECVQDMDHENMFWYRQDPGLGLRLIYFSYDVKMKEKGDIPEGYSVSREKKERFSLILESASTNQTSMYLCASSLPESSYNSPLYFGNGTRLTVT.

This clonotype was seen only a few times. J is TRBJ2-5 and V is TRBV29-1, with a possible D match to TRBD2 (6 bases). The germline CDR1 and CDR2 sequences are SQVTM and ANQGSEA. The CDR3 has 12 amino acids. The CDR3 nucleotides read TGCAGGATTGGGGGGTCCAAAGAGACCCAGTACTTC. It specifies CRIGGSKETQYF.

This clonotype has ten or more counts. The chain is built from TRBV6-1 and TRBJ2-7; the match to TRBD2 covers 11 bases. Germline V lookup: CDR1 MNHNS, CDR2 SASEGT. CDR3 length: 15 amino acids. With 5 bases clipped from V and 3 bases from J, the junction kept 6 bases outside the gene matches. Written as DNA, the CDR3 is TGTGCCAGCAGTCAAACTAGCGGGAGTTTCTACGAGCAGTACTTC. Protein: CASSQTSGSFYEQYF.

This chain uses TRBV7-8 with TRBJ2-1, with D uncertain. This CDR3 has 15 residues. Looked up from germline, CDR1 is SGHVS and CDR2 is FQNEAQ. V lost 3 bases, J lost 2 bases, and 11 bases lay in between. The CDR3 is CASSFFSSTYNEQFF. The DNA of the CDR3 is TGTGCCAGCAGCTTTTTCAGTTCAACCTACAATGAGCAGTTCTTC.

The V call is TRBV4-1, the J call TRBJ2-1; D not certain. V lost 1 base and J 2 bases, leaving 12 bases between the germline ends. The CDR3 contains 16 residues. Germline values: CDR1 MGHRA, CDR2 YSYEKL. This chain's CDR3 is CASSQVDGGTYNEQFF. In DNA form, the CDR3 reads TGCGCCAGCAGCCAAGTTGATGGCGGAACCTACAATGAGCAGTTCTTC.

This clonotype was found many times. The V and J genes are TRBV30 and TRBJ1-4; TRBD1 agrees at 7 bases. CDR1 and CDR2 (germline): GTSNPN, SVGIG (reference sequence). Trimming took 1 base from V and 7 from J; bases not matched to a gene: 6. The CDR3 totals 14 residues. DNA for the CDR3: TGTGCCTGGAGTGGAAAACAGGGGCGTGAAAAACTGTTTTTT. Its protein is CAWSGKQGREKLFF.

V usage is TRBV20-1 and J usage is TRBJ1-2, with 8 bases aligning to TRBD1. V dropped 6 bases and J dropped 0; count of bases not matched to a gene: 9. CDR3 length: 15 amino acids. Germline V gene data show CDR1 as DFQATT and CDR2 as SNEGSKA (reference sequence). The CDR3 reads CSAGDSGGSNYGYTF. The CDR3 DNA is TGCAGTGCGGGAGATTCAGGGGGCTCTAACTATGGCTACACCTTC.